What follows are 28 T cell receptor beta chains derived from one specimen sequenced in a study of cytomegalovirus exposure and HLA in healthy donors (TCRdb year 2017). Libraries were built with the immunoSEQ multiplex PCR assay. For the multiplex PCR, a mixture combining 60 forward primers for TCR Vbeta segments and 13 reverse primers for TCR Jbeta segments was used. TCRdb took over this immuneACCESS table, retaining in-frame rearrangements with V and J assigned. Such tables are incomplete; in checked studies, under half of the missing clones stem from an unresolved V gene, and the remainder is unexplained. The sample table contains fewer than 130,000 clones; only one count was recorded for around three quarters of them. The top ten clones comprise roughly 2.6% of the sample. Sequencing was carried out using PBMCs. These TCRs come from a man aged 45-65 years in good health and CMV-seropositive.

In its sample, this clone was seen once. The chain joins TRBV7-6 to TRBJ1-1; TRBD1 agrees at 9 bases. Germline V gene data show CDR1 as SGHVS and CDR2 as FNYEAQ. The CDR3 consists of 14 residues. J was trimmed by 7 bases and V by 5 bases; bases with no gene match: 8. The CDR3 here is CASSRTPGQGEAFF. The CDR3 bases are TGTGCCAGCAGCCGGACCCCGGGACAGGGTGAAGCTTTCTTT.

This chain links TRBV5-4 with TRBJ1-1; 9 positions match TRBD1. This CDR3 has 16 amino acids. The J segment lost 10 bases and the V segment lost 4 bases, leaving 17 bases of the junction unmatched. The germline CDR1 and CDR2 sequences are SGHNT and YYREEE (reference sequence). CDR3: CASSISPGTGTETAFF. CDR3 coding DNA: TGTGCCAGCAGCATAAGTCCCGGGACAGGGACCGAGACAGCTTTCTTT.

This chain links TRBV5-1 with TRBJ2-1, with a possible D match to TRBD2 (5 bases). This CDR3 comprises 13 residues. Trimming removed 0 bases at V and 9 bases at J, with 10 bases between. The germline gives CDR1 SGHRS, CDR2 YFSETQ. DNA of the CDR3: TGCGCCAGCAGCTTGGAACTAGTTTTTGAGCAGTTCTTC. This codes for CASSLELVFEQFF.

The rearrangement links TRBV14 to TRBJ2-5; 9 positions agree with TRBD2. V dropped 5 bases and J dropped 3; count of bases not matched to a gene: 7. The CDR3 spans 15 residues. Germline CDR1 is SGHDN and CDR2 is FVKESK. Written as DNA, the CDR3 is TGTGCCAGCAGCTCGGGACTAGCTCAGAAAGAGACCCAGTACTTC. This sequence encodes CASSSGLAQKETQYF.

Only one count was recorded for this clone. The chain uses TRBV6-5 and TRBJ2-3, with TRBD2 as a possible D gene (6 bases). Germline V gene data show CDR1 as MNHEY and CDR2 as SVGAGI. The CDR3 has 15 amino acids. The V end was cut by 5 bases, the J end by 3 bases, with 15 bases between. The CDR3 region has the DNA TGTGCCAGCAGTCCCGGGCGGGATTGGACAGATACGCAGTATTTT. Protein: CASSPGRDWTDTQYF.

The chain couples TRBV5-4 to TRBJ1-6, with D possibly matching TRBD1 (6 bases). Trimming stripped 0 bases from V and 0 bases from J, with 13 bases between. This CDR3 comprises 18 residues. Germline V gives CDR1 SGHNT, CDR2 YYREEE (reference sequence). CDR3: CASSLVRGALSYNSPLHF. Here the CDR3 DNA reads TGTGCCAGCAGCTTGGTTCGGGGGGCCCTCTCCTATAATTCACCCCTCCACTTT.

The CDR3 bases are TGTGCCAGCAGTAAGGGGCAGGGAGGAGATACGCAGTATTTT. Its protein product is CASSKGQGGDTQYF. J is TRBJ2-3 and V is TRBV6-4, with a tentative D call TRBD2 (6 bases). The germline CDR1 and CDR2 sequences are MRHNA and SNTAGT. CDR3 length equals 14 residues. Trimming removed 5 bases at V and 5 bases at J, with 14 bases between.

The rearrangement joins TRBV15 to TRBJ2-7; 7 bases are a match to TRBD2. With V trimmed by 0 bases and J by 6 bases, 8 bases remained unmatched. The CDR3 has 15 residues. CDR1 and CDR2 (germline): LNHNV, YYDKDF (reference sequence). The DNA for the CDR3 is TGTGCCACCAGCAGAGATCAGGCGGGAGCCAGCGAGCAGTACTTC. It translates to CATSRDQAGASEQYF.

V gene TRBV27 combines with J gene TRBJ1-6; no firm D call. The CDR3 has 14 amino acids. Looked up from germline, CDR1 is MNHEY and CDR2 is SMNVEV (reference sequence). Between the trimmed V and J ends, which lost 3 bases and 8 bases, there was a span of 11 bases. The CDR3 loop is CASSFLSFDSPLHF. CDR3 sequence (DNA): TGTGCCAGCAGTTTTCTAAGTTTTGATTCACCCCTCCACTTT.

This sequence joins TRBV6-1 and TRBJ1-1, with D hard to call. The V and J ends lost 8 bases and 2 bases respectively, with 6 bases between them. Germline-derived CDR1 and CDR2 are MNHNS and SASEGT. The CDR3 runs 11 residues. CDR3 residues: CASQVNTEAFF. The CDR3 coding sequence is TGTGCCAGCCAGGTTAACACTGAAGCTTTCTTT.

A few counts support this clone. The genes are TRBV21-1 and TRBJ2-5; the listed D gene, TRBD1, was not tested against the DNA. TRBV21-1 is described as a pseudogene. The length of the CDR3 is 14 residues. This CDR3 is CASSAQGTQETQYF. CDR3 nucleotides: TGTGCCAGCAGCGCACAGGGGACTCAAGAGACCCAGTACTTC.

The chain links TRBV6-5 to TRBJ1-3; D not certain. The CDR3 totals 15 residues. Germline lookup yields CDR1 MNHEY and CDR2 SVGAGI. Trimming cost V 4 bases and J 0 bases, with 10 bases left between them. CDR3 amino acids: CASSWQLNSGNTIYF. Written as DNA, the CDR3 is TGTGCCAGCAGTTGGCAGTTAAACTCTGGAAACACCATATATTTT.

This clone occurred a few times. J is TRBJ2-1 and V is TRBV5-1, with 11 bases aligning to TRBD2. The trim removed 0 bases at V and 6 bases at J, leaving 2 bases unmatched. CDR1 is SGHRS, CDR2 YFSETQ, per germline. This CDR3 has 15 residues. CDR3 sequence: CASSLGGTSGNEQFF. DNA of the CDR3: TGCGCCAGCAGCTTGGGAGGGACTAGCGGCAATGAGCAGTTCTTC.

The V and J genes are TRBV27 and TRBJ1-2; 8 bases match TRBD1. The germline CDR1 and CDR2 sequences are MNHEY and SMNVEV (reference sequence). The CDR3 spans 14 residues. Unmatched junction bases numbered 9, after V lost 4 bases and J lost 8 bases. In nucleotides, the CDR3 is TGTGCCAGCAGTTCCCCGACAGGGGAATCGGGCTACACCTTC. Its translation: CASSSPTGESGYTF.

The chain employs TRBV2 and TRBJ2-3; 7 bases map to TRBD1. Germline CDR1 SNHLY, CDR2 FYNNEI. V lost 5 bases, J lost 3 bases, and 5 bases stayed unmatched. The CDR3 spans 14 residues. In DNA form, the CDR3 reads TGTGCCAGCAGTATCGTCAGGGGGACAGATACGCAGTATTTT. Amino acid sequence: CASSIVRGTDTQYF. The whole variable domain, filled in from reference TRBV2 and TRBJ2-3, reads EPEVTQTPSHQVTQMGQEVILRCVPISNHLYFYWYRQILGQKVEFLVSFYNNEISEKSEIFDDQFSVERPDGSNFTLKIRSTKLEDSAMYFCASSIVRGTDTQYFGPGTRLTVL.

The sample holds a few counts of this clone. The V gene is TRBV6-1, the J gene TRBJ1-2; the D gene is possibly TRBD1 (5 bases). The V gene's germline CDR1 is MNHNS and CDR2 SASEGT. Deletions cut 5 bases from V and 8 bases from J, with 18 bases between. CDR3 length: 14 residues. The CDR3, as DNA: TGTGCCAGCAGTTCATGGGGGGGGAACGGAGGCTACACCTTC. Translating gives CASSSWGGNGGYTF.

The chain carries TRBV7-3 and TRBJ2-5, with TRBD2 identical over 8 bases. The trim removed 7 bases at V and 1 base at J, leaving 8 bases unmatched. CDR1 and CDR2 from the germline V gene are SGHTA and FQGTGA. The CDR3 spans 15 residues. CDR3 residues: CASTLGTSTQETQYF. CDR3 DNA sequence: TGTGCCAGCACCCTAGGGACTAGTACCCAAGAGACCCAGTACTTC.

The rearrangement links TRBV6-6 to TRBJ2-2; TRBD1 matches at 9 bases. This CDR3 has 15 residues. V gave up 6 bases and J gave up 5 bases; unmatched junction bases: 7. Germline V lookup: CDR1 MNHNY, CDR2 SVGAGI (reference sequence). Here the CDR3 DNA reads TGTGCCAGCAGCGGACAGGGGTCATCTACCGGGGAGCTGTTTTTT. As protein: CASSGQGSSTGELFF.

This clone was seen a handful of times. The chain links TRBV5-1 to TRBJ2-7; no firm D call. Per the germline V gene, CDR1 is SGHRS and CDR2 is YFSETQ. The V gene lost 0 bases and the J gene lost 6 bases, with 10 bases spanning the gap. The CDR3 length is 13 residues. The CDR3, as DNA: TGCGCCAGCAGCTTGGGATCTTTAGCCGAGCAGTACTTC. As protein: CASSLGSLAEQYF.

The gene calls are TRBV9 and TRBJ1-1, with a possible D match to TRBD1 (6 bases). Looked up from germline, CDR1 is SGDLS and CDR2 is YYNGEE. The CDR3 totals 13 residues. V was shortened by 0 bases and J by 10 bases, with 13 bases between the two germline ends. CDR3 region: CASSVATGKSAFF. CDR3 sequence (DNA): TGTGCCAGCAGCGTAGCTACAGGGAAGTCAGCTTTCTTT. Full variable domain (rest looked up from reference TRBV9 and TRBJ1-1): DSGVTQTPKHLITATGQRVTLRCSPRSGDLSVYWYQQSLDQGLQFLIQYYNGEERAKGNILERFSAQQFPDLHSELNLSSLELGDSALYFCASSVATGKSAFFGQGTRLTVV.

V gene TRBV6-5 combines with J gene TRBJ2-3; TRBD2 matches 12 bases. The germline V gene has CDR1 MNHEY and CDR2 SVGAGI. V lost 2 bases to trimming and J lost 3 bases; unmatched junction nucleotides: 3. This CDR3 is 16 amino acids long. This CDR3 reads CASSYRGLAGTDTQYF. In DNA, the CDR3 is TGTGCCAGCAGTTACCGCGGACTAGCGGGGACAGATACGCAGTATTTT.

The J gene is TRBJ2-4, the V gene TRBV5-6, with D possibly being TRBD2 (6 bases). The CDR3 loop spans 16 amino acids. The V and J ends lost 2 bases and 7 bases respectively, with 19 bases between them. Germline CDR1 reads SGHDT; CDR2 reads YYEEEE. The CDR3 nucleotides are TGTGCCAGCAGCTTTAGACTAGTTGGGGGTATGAACATTCAGTACTTC. This gives the protein CASSFRLVGGMNIQYF. Drawing the rest from reference TRBV5-6 and TRBJ2-4, the complete variable domain is DAGVTQSPTHLIKTRGQQVTLRCSPKSGHDTVSWYQQALGQGPQFIFQYYEEEERQRGNFPDRFSGHQFPNYSSELNVNALLLGDSALYLCASSFRLVGGMNIQYFGAGTRLSVL.

This clone was detected only a few times. This chain connects TRBV19 to TRBJ1-1; D may be TRBD1 (5 bases). V lost 0 bases to trimming and J lost 4 bases, with 12 bases between them. CDR3 length equals 15 residues. The germline V gene encodes CDR1 LNHDA and CDR2 SQIVND (reference sequence). In DNA, the CDR3 is TGTGCCAGTAGTATAGAACAGGCCAGTTCCACTGAAGCTTTCTTT. The encoded protein is CASSIEQASSTEAFF.

The chain has TRBV6-5 and TRBJ1-2; 8 bases are shared with TRBD1. CDR1 is MNHEY and CDR2 is SVGAGI in the germline V gene. The CDR3 is 15 amino acids. The J segment lost 6 bases and the V segment lost 0 bases, leaving 6 bases of the junction unmatched. The CDR3 DNA is TGTGCCAGCAGTTACTCGACAGGGGCAGTGGATGGCTACACCTTC. As protein: CASSYSTGAVDGYTF.

The rearrangement uses TRBV15 and TRBJ1-5, with no clear D. CDR3 length equals 14 residues. V lost 5 bases, J lost 1 base, and 9 bases lay in between. Germline CDR1 and CDR2: LNHNV and YYDKDF (reference sequence). CDR3: CATSEGLSNQPQHF. In DNA form, the CDR3 reads TGTGCCACCAGCGAGGGATTGAGCAATCAGCCCCAGCATTTT.

The chain combines TRBV7-2 with TRBJ2-3, with 9 bases identical to TRBD2. Germline V gene data show CDR1 as SGHTA and CDR2 as FQGNSA. The CDR3 totals 15 residues. The J segment lost 5 bases and the V segment lost 2 bases, leaving 5 bases of the junction unmatched. DNA of the CDR3: TGTGCCAGCAGCTTAAAGGCGGGGGGGCGAGATACGCAGTATTTT. Translating gives CASSLKAGGRDTQYF.

This sequence joins TRBV5-1 and TRBJ1-1; 7 bases fit TRBD1. Germline V CDR1 and CDR2: SGHRS, YFSETQ. The trim removed 6 bases at V and 1 base at J, leaving 12 bases unmatched. This CDR3 contains 16 residues. CDR3 amino acids: CASTPTGSVANTEAFF. CDR3 sequence (DNA): TGCGCCAGCACCCCGACAGGGAGTGTAGCGAACACTGAAGCTTTCTTT.

V and J are TRBV9 and TRBJ2-5, with TRBD2 as a possible D gene (7 bases). V gave up 0 bases and J gave up 5 bases, with 17 bases separating them. The CDR3 has 16 residues. Germline values: CDR1 SGDLS, CDR2 YYNGEE. The CDR3 DNA sequence: TGTGCCAGCAGCGTAGATTGGGGGGGCCCGGGGGAGACCCAGTACTTC. Translated: CASSVDWGGPGETQYF.